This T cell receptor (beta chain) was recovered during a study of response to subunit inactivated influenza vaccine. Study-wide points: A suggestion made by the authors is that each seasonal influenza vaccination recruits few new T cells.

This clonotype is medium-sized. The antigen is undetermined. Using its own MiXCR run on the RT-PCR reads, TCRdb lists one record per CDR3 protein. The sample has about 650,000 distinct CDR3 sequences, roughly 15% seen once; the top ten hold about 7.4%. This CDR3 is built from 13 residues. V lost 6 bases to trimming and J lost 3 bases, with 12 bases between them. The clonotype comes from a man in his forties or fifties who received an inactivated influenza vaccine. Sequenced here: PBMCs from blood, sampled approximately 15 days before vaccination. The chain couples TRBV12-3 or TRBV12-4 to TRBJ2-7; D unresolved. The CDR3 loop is CASRNSILYEQYF. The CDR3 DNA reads TGTGCCAGCAGGAACAGCATTCTCTACGAGCAGTACTTC.